This entry is about one TCR beta chain. This sample was taken from a study of blood T cell repertoires in COVID-19. This table comes from immunoSEQ multiplex PCR, and its TCRdb copy is limited to in-frame clones, with some not included. The table records about 170,000 clones, 92% of them present only once. CDR1 is SGHTA, CDR2 FQGTGA, per germline. V was trimmed by 2 bases and J by 0 bases, leaving 14 bases between them. The CDR3 spans 17 residues. Sequencing input: peripheral blood. The chain employs TRBV7-3 and TRBJ1-5; possibly TRBD1 for D (6 bases). This clonotype originated in a man aged 30 to 45 with COVID-19, enrolled during active disease. The CDR3 loop reads CASSLYGGLYSNQPQHF. CDR3 sequence (DNA): TGTGCCAGCAGCTTATACGGGGGGCTTTATAGCAATCAGCCCCAGCATTTT.